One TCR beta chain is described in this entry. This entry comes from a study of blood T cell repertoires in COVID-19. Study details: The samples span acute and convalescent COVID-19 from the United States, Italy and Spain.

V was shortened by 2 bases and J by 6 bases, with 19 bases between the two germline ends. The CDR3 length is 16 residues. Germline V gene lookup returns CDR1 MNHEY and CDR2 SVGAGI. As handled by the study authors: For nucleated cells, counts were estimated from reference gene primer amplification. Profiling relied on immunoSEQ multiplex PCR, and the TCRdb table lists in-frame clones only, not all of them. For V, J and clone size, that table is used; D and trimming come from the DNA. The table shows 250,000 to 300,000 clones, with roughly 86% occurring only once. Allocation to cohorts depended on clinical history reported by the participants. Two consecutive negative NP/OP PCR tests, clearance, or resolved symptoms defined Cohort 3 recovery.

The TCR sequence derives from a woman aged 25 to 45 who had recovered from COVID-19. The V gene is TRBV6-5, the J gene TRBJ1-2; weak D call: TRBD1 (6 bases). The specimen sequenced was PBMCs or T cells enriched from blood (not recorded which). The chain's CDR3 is CASSYPAHRDGDGYTF. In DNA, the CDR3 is TGTGCCAGCAGTTACCCTGCCCACAGGGATGGGGATGGCTACACCTTC.